This T cell receptor (beta chain) was recovered during a study of T cells in Graves' hyperthyroidism and ophthalmopathy (dated by TCRdb to about 2019). Context from the whole study: To identify TCR V-J signatures that set the groups apart, the researchers used a discovery cohort of more than 95 patients, made up of 40 to 45 with Graves' ophthalmopathy and some 55 with stable Graves' hyperthyroidism. Whether ophthalmopathy could be predicted prospectively was tested in an independent validation cohort made up of fewer than 20 hyperthyroidism patients plus 17 patients who later progressed to ophthalmopathy. For training and testing, the 100 or so patients in the discovery cohort were randomly divided in a 7:3 ratio. The study also compared thyroid tissue and blood T-cell repertoires from several Graves' hyperthyroidism patients. After blood sampling, hyperthyroidism patients were treated with methimazole at a starting dose of 30 mg daily, and ophthalmopathy patients were treated with high-dose intravenous methylprednisolone. The paper describes TCR Vbeta CDR3 sequencing of 135 peripheral blood samples, made up of under 50 ophthalmopathy patients, 70 to 80 hyperthyroidism patients and some 17 progressor patients. Overall study results and their limits: In validation, the model predicted progression to ophthalmopathy a median of roughly 6.2 months before onset, with roughly 68% sensitivity and 72.22% specificity. Most expanded thyroid clonotypes (frequency above 0.001) were also found in blood, which suggests that blood repertoires may mirror thyroid immune responses. A 13 V-J signature model separated ophthalmopathy from stable hyperthyroidism, with 87.88% sensitivity and around 84% specificity in cross-validation and 80%/75% in testing. No statistical method was used to set the sample size in advance, and investigators knew the group allocation.

Amplification of TCR beta CDR3 regions was carried out from RNA transcripts. The first round of RT-PCR for the TCR CDR3 was performed with the HTBI primer set and the Qiagen OneStep RT-PCR kit. The libraries were constructed in a second round of multiplex PCR and then size-selected and purified. Paired-end sequencing of the libraries was performed with 100 bp reads on an Illumina HiSeq2000. Per the authors' processing: Raw data were processed with SOAPnuke, discarding reads with adapters, uncalled bases, mean Phred below 15, or no exact constant-primer or identifier match. High-quality paired reads were merged with COPE v1.2.5, and unique nucleotide sequences were defined as clonotypes. MiTCR v1.1 was used to align the clonotypes against IMGT TRBV, TRBD and TRBJ reference segments. The analysis was restricted to V-J combinations with a frequency above 0.0001, which together covered approximately 99% of the repertoires. A TCS score was defined as the ratio between F50 (clonal expansion) and ExV (chaos), using BLOSUM62-based TCRdist between CDR3 peptides within each V-J. Welch's t-statistics and random forest reduced around 520 V-J features to 10 to 15, which were used in a naive Bayes classifier (R e1071). The raw public reads went through TCRdb reprocessing: fastp at Q25, MiXCR clone calling, in-frame beta chains kept. Identical CDR3 protein sequences are pooled into one entry, listed with their most common genes and DNA. The V and J calls reflect TCRdb's pipeline rather than the authors' work. This sample lists just over 550,000 distinct CDR3 sequences; around 42% were detected once. The top ten clonotypes cover 8% to 8.5% of the sample.

This clonotype was detected a few times. The clone's antigen remains unknown. Qualities for individual bases were not recorded, and no much larger clone is one base off. Stable Graves' hyperthyroidism was defined as no progression to ophthalmopathy during 18 months of follow-up. Hyperthyroidism patients were newly diagnosed, had a disease duration of under 2 months, and were aged 18 to 65 years. Any patient with an uncontrolled infection, another autoimmune disease, pregnancy or lactation was excluded. Diagnoses were based on clinical symptoms, serum thyroxine and TRAb, thyroid ultrasound and orbital computed tomography. Total RNA was extracted using Trizol reagent, and RNA quality was assessed on an Agilent 2100 Bioanalyzer. Based on the germline V gene, the CDR1 and CDR2 sequences are SGHTA and FQGNSA. The CDR3 runs 13 amino acids, cysteine and phenylalanine included. Just CDR3 DNA is preserved here, 39 bases in frame from base 1. V and J lose 3 bases and 8 bases, and a span of 13 bases separates them.

The sequence was obtained from a woman aged 18-29 years with Graves' hyperthyroidism. Donor details come from another sample of the same person, matched by shared clones. Rearrangement joined TRBV7-2 to TRBJ1-2, with a weak D call of TRBD1 (6 bases match). Sequencing used peripheral blood or thyroid tissue (not recorded which). Read as DNA, the sequence is TGTGCCAGCAGCTTGAGTTCGGACAGAGGCTACACCTTC. It is translated as CASSLSSDRGYTF. The CDR3 plus the reference TRBV7-2 and TRBJ1-2 genes for the other parts give the full variable domain: GAGVSQSPSNKVTEKGKDVELRCDPISGHTALYWYRQSLGQGLEFLIYFQGNSAPDKSGLPSDRFSAERTGGSVSTLTIQRTQQEDSAVYLCASSLSSDRGYTFGSGTRLTVV.